The next 3 T cell receptor beta chains were all read from a single sample in a study of blood T cell repertoires in COVID-19 (dated by TCRdb to about 2020). Preparation of the library involved the immunoSEQ multiplex PCR assay. TCRdb took over this immuneACCESS table, retaining in-frame rearrangements with V and J assigned. Such tables are incomplete; in checked studies, under half of the missing clones stem from an unresolved V gene, and the remainder is unexplained. The sample yields roughly 410,000 clones; 87% were counted once. Together, the top ten hold about 2.3% of the sample. The sample taken for sequencing was peripheral blood. These TCRs come from a woman aged 55-75 years with COVID-19, enrolled during active disease.

This sequence joins TRBV7-9 and TRBJ2-1; 14 bases line up with TRBD2. CDR1 and CDR2 (germline): SEHNR, FQNEAQ (reference sequence). J lost 9 bases, V lost 5 bases, and 9 bases had no gene match. The CDR3 is 16 residues long. The chain's CDR3 is CASSQTSGGAHSEQFF. CDR3 in DNA: TGTGCCAGCAGCCAGACTAGCGGGGGGGCTCATTCTGAGCAGTTCTTC.

This chain links TRBV7-9 with TRBJ2-4; D is perhaps TRBD2 (6 bases). The ends were cut back, 1 base at V and 6 bases at J, with 16 bases in the middle. CDR3 length: 16 amino acids. Germline-derived CDR1 and CDR2 are SEHNR and FQNEAQ (reference sequence). DNA for the CDR3: TGTGCCAGCAGCTTAGATGGAGGGAGAGAGAGAAACATTCAGTACTTC. This gives the protein CASSLDGGRERNIQYF.

This chain joins TRBV19 and TRBJ2-6; D ambiguous. CDR1 is LNHDA, CDR2 SQIVND, per germline (reference sequence). Trimming removed 7 bases at V and 6 bases at J, with 10 bases between. The CDR3 is 13 residues long. CDR3 sequence (DNA): TGTGCCAGTAAGCGTGATTTGGCCAACGTCCTGACTTTC. The encoded protein is CASKRDLANVLTF.